A single sample gave rise to the 23 T cell receptor beta chains below, sequenced in a study of PD-L1 blockade in urothelial cancer. Sequencing used immunoSEQ multiplex PCR; TCRdb keeps in-frame clones, though not all of them. Among around 45,000 clones listed, 88% were seen once. The sample here was PBMCs, taken around atezolizumab (anti-PD-L1) treatment. The origin of the receptors is a woman aged 55-70 years with urothelial cancer.

This clone was seen more than once but under ten times. The rearrangement joins TRBV6-6 to TRBJ1-1; the D is unclear. Trimming took 5 bases from V and 1 from J, leaving 8 bases between them. CDR3 length equals 13 residues. Looked up from germline, CDR1 is MNHNY and CDR2 is SVGAGI (reference sequence). The DNA for the CDR3 is TGTGCCAGCAGTCCCCTCGGGAACACTGAAGCTTTCTTT. Its translation: CASSPLGNTEAFF.

The J gene is TRBJ2-2, the V gene TRBV18; TRBD2 agrees at 10 bases. Germline values: CDR1 KGHSH, CDR2 LQKENI. The CDR3 spans 18 residues. With V trimmed by 6 bases and J by 13 bases, 23 bases remained unmatched. The CDR3 is CASSQAGPSGSTTALLFF. CDR3 in DNA: TGTGCCAGCTCCCAAGCCGGACCTAGCGGGAGTACGACCGCTTTGCTGTTTTTT. Combining the CDR3 with reference TRBV18 and TRBJ2-2 gives the whole variable domain NAGVMQNPRHLVRRRGQEARLRCSPMKGHSHVYWYRQLPEEGLKFMVYLQKENIIDESGMPKERFSAEFPKEGPSILRIQQVVRGDSAAYFCASSQAGPSGSTTALLFFGEGSRLTVL.

The chain combines TRBV2 with TRBJ1-4, with D maybe TRBD1 (6 bases). Germline V gene lookup returns CDR1 SNHLY and CDR2 FYNNEI. The CDR3 is 11 amino acids. The ends were cut back, 8 bases at V and 7 bases at J, with 8 bases in the middle. The DNA of the CDR3 is TGTGCCAGCCAAGGGGGTGAAAAACTGTTTTTT. It codes for CASQGGEKLFF.

This chain links TRBV7-9 with TRBJ2-1; D may be TRBD2 (5 bases). Germline V gives CDR1 SEHNR, CDR2 FQNEAQ (reference sequence). The length of the CDR3 is 13 residues. Deletions cut 5 bases from V and 10 bases from J, with 15 bases between. CDR3 coding DNA: TGTGCCAGCAGCCCGTCTGCGGGCGGGGAGCAGTTCTTC. Residues: CASSPSAGGEQFF.

This clone appeared a few times. This chain uses TRBV27 with TRBJ1-2; a possible D gene is TRBD1 (6 bases). This CDR3 is built from 13 residues. Germline V gene data show CDR1 as MNHEY and CDR2 as SMNVEV (reference sequence). V lost 2 bases and J 8 bases, leaving 12 bases between the germline ends. CDR3 in amino acids: CASSLRGTSGYTF. CDR3 coding DNA: TGTGCCAGCAGTTTAAGGGGGACTAGCGGCTACACCTTC.

CDR3 sequence (DNA): TGTGCCAGCAGCCAAGTGGCTAGCCAGGGGGTCTACGAGCAGTACTTC. It specifies CASSQVASQGVYEQYF. The V call is TRBV4-2, the J call TRBJ2-7, with 7 bases matching TRBD1. This CDR3 is built from 16 residues. The V segment lost 1 base and the J segment 3 bases; nucleotides outside the gene matches: 9. Per germline, CDR1 LGHNA and CDR2 YNFKEQ.

The count of this clone is one. This chain joins TRBV4-2 and TRBJ2-3; 8 nucleotides agree with TRBD1. The junction had 8 bases not matched to a gene; V was cut back by 0 bases and J by 6 bases. The CDR3 spans 16 residues. Per germline, CDR1 LGHNA and CDR2 YNFKEQ. CDR3 sequence: CASSQEVGQGVDTQYF. The CDR3 DNA follows: TGTGCCAGCAGCCAAGAAGTAGGACAGGGTGTGGATACGCAGTATTTT.

The rearrangement joins TRBV19 to TRBJ1-5; 7 nucleotides line up with TRBD1. Trimming took 4 bases from V and 3 from J; bases not matched to a gene: 12. The CDR3 is 17 amino acids. Germline V lookup: CDR1 LNHDA, CDR2 SQIVND (reference sequence). CDR3 protein: CASSTPRDSRFNQPQHF. Here the CDR3 DNA reads TGTGCCAGTAGTACTCCCCGGGACAGCCGTTTCAATCAGCCCCAGCATTTT.

The chain uses TRBV7-6 and TRBJ2-1, with a possible D match to TRBD2 (6 bases). Germline V gives CDR1 SGHVS, CDR2 FNYEAQ. The CDR3 has 16 residues. The germline V and J ends were trimmed by 1 base and 3 bases, with 13 bases remaining between them. As DNA, the CDR3 is TGTGCCAGCAGCTTAGGTACAGGAGGGGTCTACAATGAGCAGTTCTTC. This encodes CASSLGTGGVYNEQFF.

V is TRBV9 and J is TRBJ2-2; 7 positions match TRBD1. This CDR3 has 16 residues. The V and J ends lost 2 bases and 6 bases, in that order; junction bases with no gene match: 10. Germline V gives CDR1 SGDLS, CDR2 YYNGEE. CDR3 in amino acids: CASSVDRAALAGELFF. DNA for the CDR3: TGTGCCAGCAGCGTTGACAGGGCCGCCCTCGCCGGGGAGCTGTTTTTT.

The V call is TRBV7-7, the J call TRBJ2-5, with TRBD2 matching 7 bases. Germline trimming cut 3 bases from V and 2 bases from J; bases unmatched to any gene: 6. The CDR3 length is 15 residues. From germline, CDR1 is SSHAT and CDR2 FNYEAQ (reference sequence). The CDR3 DNA reads TGTGCCAGCAGCTTCAGGGAGGGTGGTCAAGAGACCCAGTACTTC. Residues: CASSFREGGQETQYF.

This clone was found once. The chain combines TRBV12-5 with TRBJ2-3; 9 bases align to TRBD2. V was clipped by 1 base and J by 4 bases; unmatched bases: 18. In germline, CDR1 is LGHNT, CDR2 FRNRAP. The CDR3 is 20 residues long. The CDR3, as DNA: TGTGCTAGTGGTTTGGCGAAAGAGGCCTGGCGGGGGGGCCAGTCAGATACGCAGTATTTT. It translates to CASGLAKEAWRGGQSDTQYF.

The chain joins TRBV4-3 to TRBJ1-3; tentative D call: TRBD1 (5 bases). The V end was cut by 4 bases, the J end by 4 bases, with 14 bases between. The germline V gene encodes CDR1 LGHNA and CDR2 YSLEER. CDR3 length: 15 amino acids. The CDR3 bases are TGCGCCAGCAGCCCGAGCCAGGGTACCGGAAACACCATATATTTT. Translated, it gives CASSPSQGTGNTIYF.

On this clone itself: Sequence at one end of the junction differs from germline and may be a read error. V usage is TRBV29-1 and J usage is TRBJ1-1; the D is unclear. The germline CDR1 and CDR2 sequences are SQVTM and ANQGSEA. The CDR3 is 11 residues long. This CDR3 is CSVRLNTKAFF. CDR3 DNA: TGCAGCGTAAGACTGAACACTAAAGCTTTCTTT.

The chain joins TRBV28 to TRBJ2-1; no reliable D call. V was shortened by 3 bases and J by 8 bases, with 8 bases between the two germline ends. Germline CDR1 MDHEN, CDR2 SYDVKM. This CDR3 has 12 amino acids. The CDR3 sequence: CASSFDSDEQFF. The CDR3 DNA sequence: TGTGCCAGCAGTTTCGACTCGGATGAGCAGTTCTTC.

This chain joins TRBV5-1 and TRBJ2-3; TRBD1 aligns across 9 bases. Germline loops: CDR1 SGHRS, CDR2 YFSETQ. This CDR3 spans 16 amino acids. V dropped 4 bases and J dropped 0; count of bases not matched to a gene: 6. The CDR3 DNA reads as TGCGCCAGCAGCCTGGGACAGGGTACTAGCACAGATACGCAGTATTTT. Translated, it gives CASSLGQGTSTDTQYF.

The rearrangement uses TRBV6-5 and TRBJ2-7; TRBD1 aligns across 11 bases. CDR3 length: 16 amino acids. The V segment lost 4 bases and the J segment 2 bases; nucleotides outside the gene matches: 7. Germline CDR1 and CDR2: MNHEY and SVGAGI. This chain's CDR3 is CASSSPGTGGPYEQYF. Written as DNA, the CDR3 is TGTGCCAGCAGTTCGCCCGGGACAGGGGGACCCTACGAGCAGTACTTC.

The V gene is TRBV4-1, the J gene TRBJ2-7; 8 bases are a match to TRBD1. Trimming took 4 bases from V and 6 from J; bases not matched to a gene: 8. Per germline, CDR1 MGHRA and CDR2 YSYEKL. The CDR3 contains 14 residues. CDR3 region: CASSRRARGPEQYF. The CDR3 DNA follows: TGCGCCAGCAGCCGGAGGGCCAGGGGGCCCGAGCAGTACTTC.

This clone was seen only a few times. This sequence joins TRBV2 and TRBJ1-5, with 9 bases lining up with TRBD1. After removal of 4 bases from V and 4 bases from J, the junction contained 2 bases not matched to a gene. From germline, CDR1 is SNHLY and CDR2 FYNNEI. CDR3 size: 14 residues. CDR3 in DNA: TGTGCCAGCAGTGCGACAGGGGGAAATCAGCCCCAGCATTTT. It translates to CASSATGGNQPQHF.

The chain is built from TRBV6-1 and TRBJ2-7, with D hard to call. Germline CDR1 MNHNS, CDR2 SASEGT. V lost 8 bases and J lost 1, with 9 bases in between. The CDR3 totals 12 residues. The CDR3 nucleotides are TGTGCCAGCCCCCCTAATTCCTACGAGCAGTACTTC. The encoded protein is CASPPNSYEQYF.

The J gene is TRBJ2-1, the V gene TRBV19; no definite D call. V lost 2 bases and J 4 bases, leaving 3 bases between the germline ends. The germline V gene has CDR1 LNHDA and CDR2 SQIVND (reference sequence). The CDR3 is 12 residues long. The DNA for the CDR3 is TGTGCCAGTAGTATACTTTACAATGAGCAGTTCTTC. It is translated as CASSILYNEQFF.

The rearrangement uses TRBV7-2 and TRBJ2-7; 7 bases match TRBD2. CDR3 length: 14 amino acids. CDR1 and CDR2 from the germline V gene are SGHTA and FQGNSA. The J segment lost 5 bases and the V segment lost 0 bases, leaving 4 bases of the junction unmatched. The CDR3 loop reads CASSLARGRDEQYF. The CDR3 DNA is TGTGCCAGCAGCTTAGCGAGAGGGAGGGACGAGCAGTACTTC. Full variable domain (remainder filled in from reference TRBV7-2 and TRBJ2-7): GAGVSQSPSNKVTEKGKDVELRCDPISGHTALYWYRQSLGQGLEFLIYFQGNSAPDKSGLPSDRFSAERTGGSVSTLTIQRTQQEDSAVYLCASSLARGRDEQYFGPGTRLTVT.

The rearrangement joins TRBV7-2 to TRBJ1-1; D is possibly TRBD1 (6 bases). V was pared by 2 bases and J by 4 bases, with 11 bases between. Germline V gene data show CDR1 as SGHTA and CDR2 as FQGNSA. The CDR3 loop spans 14 amino acids. Here the CDR3 DNA reads TGTGCCAGCAGCTTACCAGGGGAGGGCACTGAAGCTTTCTTT. Protein: CASSLPGEGTEAFF.